Described below is a single T cell receptor (beta chain) sequence and its context. These data belong to a study of ipilimumab plus nivolumab after autologous stem cell transplantation. TCRdb keeps only in-frame clones here, not all; method: immunoSEQ multiplex PCR. Seen here are some 25,000 clones, 70% to 90% observed once, and the top ten hold 4% to 6%. Ipilimumab, 1 mg/kg, started 14 to 28 days after autologous transplant. The origin of this receptor is a male donor with diffuse large B-cell lymphoma. The sample in question was PBMCs, obtained in a trial of ipilimumab plus nivolumab as post-transplant consolidation.

CDR3 amino acids: CASSPGSLVSGYTF. CDR3 DNA sequence: TGTGCCAGCAGTCCCGGGAGTTTGGTCTCGGGCTACACCTTC. The V and J genes are TRBV6-4 and TRBJ1-2, with D unresolved. V was trimmed by 5 bases and J by 8 bases, leaving 18 bases between them. The CDR3 is 14 amino acids. Germline CDR1 is MRHNA and CDR2 is SNTAGT.